This TCR beta chain was captured by sequencing in a study of post-analysis software for immune sequencing data. About the research overall: Courses of disease covered relapsing-remitting, secondary progressive and progressive-relapsing multiple sclerosis. Study observations and caveats: When compared against controls, multiple sclerosis patients showed significantly lower normalized Chao1 diversity. The study found TRBV5-6, TRBV5-1 and TRBV20-1 among about 5 TRBV segments more frequent in patients than controls.

Unique molecular identifiers were built into the TCR beta cDNA libraries. Input amounts of 1 to 10 million T cells were used. These gave 500,000 or so cDNA molecules, so each molecule approximated one T cell. Each CDR3 protein is one row after TCRdb ran MiXCR on the PCR reads. Of around 770,000 distinct CDR3 sequences in the sample, just over 45% were seen once. Looked up from germline, CDR1 is SGHRS and CDR2 is YFSETQ. The V and J ends lost 4 bases and 4 bases respectively, with 13 bases between them. CDR3 length: 14 amino acids. As regards this clonotype: The target antigen is unknown.

The TCR originated in a girl under 18 with multiple sclerosis. V is TRBV5-1 and J is TRBJ2-3; D remains unclear. The specimen was blood. In nucleotides, the CDR3 is TGCGCCAGCAGCCCGTGGGAAACCCCAGATACGCAGTATTTT. It translates to CASSPWETPDTQYF.